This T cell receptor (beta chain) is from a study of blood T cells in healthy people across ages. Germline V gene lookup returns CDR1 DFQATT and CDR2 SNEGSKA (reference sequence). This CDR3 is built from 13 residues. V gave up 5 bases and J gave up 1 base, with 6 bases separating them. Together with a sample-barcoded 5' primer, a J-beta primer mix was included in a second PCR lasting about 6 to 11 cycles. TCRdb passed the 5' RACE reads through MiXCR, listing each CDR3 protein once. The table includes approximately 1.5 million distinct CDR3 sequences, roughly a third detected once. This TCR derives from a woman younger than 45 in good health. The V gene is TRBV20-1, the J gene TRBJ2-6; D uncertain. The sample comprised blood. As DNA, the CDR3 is TGCAGTGCTTTTGATTCTGGGGCCAACGTCCTGACTTTC. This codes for CSAFDSGANVLTF.